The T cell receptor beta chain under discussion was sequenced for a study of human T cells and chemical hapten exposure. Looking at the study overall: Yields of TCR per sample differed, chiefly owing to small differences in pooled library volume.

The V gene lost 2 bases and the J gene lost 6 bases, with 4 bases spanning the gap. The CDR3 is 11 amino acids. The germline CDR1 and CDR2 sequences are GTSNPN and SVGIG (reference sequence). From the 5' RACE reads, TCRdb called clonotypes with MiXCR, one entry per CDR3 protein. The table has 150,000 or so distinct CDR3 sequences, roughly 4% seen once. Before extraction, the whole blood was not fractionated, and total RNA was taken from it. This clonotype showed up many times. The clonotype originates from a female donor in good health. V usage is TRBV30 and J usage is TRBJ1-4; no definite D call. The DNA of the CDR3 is TGTGCCTGGAGTTTGTATGAAAAACTGTTTTTT. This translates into CAWSLYEKLFF. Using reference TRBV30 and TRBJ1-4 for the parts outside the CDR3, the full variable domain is SQTIHQWPATLVQPVGSPLSLECTVEGTSNPNLYWYRQAAGRGLQLLFYSVGIGQISSEVPQNLSASRPQDRQFILSSKKLLLSDSGFYLCAWSLYEKLFFGSGTQLSVL.